The 8 T cell receptor beta chains reported below all come from one sample, sequenced in a study of cytomegalovirus exposure and HLA in healthy donors. Primers: 60 Vbeta forward and 13 Jbeta reverse. The repertoire was sequenced with immunoSEQ multiplex PCR; TCRdb's copy has only in-frame clones and lacks some. Of roughly 140,000 clones in the sample, 55% to 75% are singletons; the top ten hold about 7.1%. The sequencing sample was made of PBMCs. The receptors come from a woman aged 55 to 70 in good health and CMV-seropositive.

This clone was counted between two and nine times. This chain joins TRBV9 and TRBJ1-1; D not resolved. Germline loops: CDR1 SGDLS, CDR2 YYNGEE. V lost 4 bases, J lost 2 bases, and 12 bases lay in between. The CDR3 is 14 amino acids. The CDR3 sequence is CASSPRTGNTEAFF. The CDR3 DNA follows: TGTGCCAGCAGCCCCCGGACGGGAAACACTGAAGCTTTCTTT.

The chain employs TRBV6-6 and TRBJ2-7; unclear D gene. The CDR3 covers 14 residues. V lost 2 bases to trimming and J lost 0 bases, with 8 bases between them. The germline CDR1 and CDR2 sequences are MNHNY and SVGAGI (reference sequence). CDR3 sequence (DNA): TGTGCCAGCAGTTACACGACGGGCTCCTACGAGCAGTACTTC. It is translated as CASSYTTGSYEQYF.

This chain links TRBV9 with TRBJ2-7; TRBD1 matches at 8 bases. The germline gives CDR1 SGDLS, CDR2 YYNGEE. V lost 0 bases, J lost 0 bases, and 2 bases stayed unmatched. This CDR3 has 15 residues. Written as DNA, the CDR3 is TGTGCCAGCAGCGTAGGGGACAGGCCCTCCTACGAGCAGTACTTC. This encodes CASSVGDRPSYEQYF.

The rearrangement links TRBV28 to TRBJ2-7; 12 bases are shared with TRBD2. Germline trimming cut 6 bases from V and 9 bases from J; bases unmatched to any gene: 9. This CDR3 is built from 14 residues. Germline V CDR1 and CDR2: MDHEN, SYDVKM. The CDR3 DNA is TGTGCCAGCAGGCCTAGCGGGGGGGATCAACGGCAGTACTTC. It yields the protein CASRPSGGDQRQYF.

This clone was picked up a small number of times. The J gene is TRBJ2-5, the V gene TRBV2; the match to TRBD2 covers 11 bases. The last part of the DNA fits TRBJ2-7 better; the J call may be wrong. The CDR3 consists of 15 residues. Germline CDR1 SNHLY, CDR2 FYNNEI. The CDR3 DNA is TGTGCCAGCAGGGTACAGACTAGCGGGGCCTACGAGCAGTACTTC. Protein: CASRVQTSGAYEQYF.

This chain joins TRBV15 and TRBJ2-3; 8 bases agree with TRBD1. The CDR3 extends over 16 amino acids. J was trimmed by 8 bases and V by 0 bases; bases with no gene match: 10. Germline-derived CDR1 and CDR2 are LNHNV and YYDKDF (reference sequence). CDR3 region: CATSRDSDRVVGTQYF. In DNA form, the CDR3 reads TGTGCCACCAGCAGAGATTCGGACAGGGTGGTGGGTACGCAGTATTTT.

The V call is TRBV11-3, the J call TRBJ1-1; D unclear. CDR3 length: 14 amino acids. Germline V CDR1 and CDR2: SGHNT, YENEEA. Trimming stripped 5 bases from V and 1 base from J, with 11 bases between. CDR3 coding DNA: TGTGCCAGCAGCCGCCGCGGCAAGAACACTGAAGCTTTCTTT. Residues: CASSRRGKNTEAFF.

This chain connects TRBV29-1 to TRBJ2-7; 7 bases are a match to TRBD1. V gave up 0 bases and J gave up 0 bases; unmatched junction bases: 2. Germline V lookup: CDR1 SQVTM, CDR2 ANQGSEA. CDR3 length: 14 amino acids. The CDR3 region is CSVEDQGDSYEQYF. The CDR3 nucleotides are TGCAGCGTTGAAGACCAGGGGGACTCCTACGAGCAGTACTTC.